This TCR beta chain was retrieved from a study of shared clonotypes between healthy human individuals. Study overall: A couple of women and three men aged 18 to 49 served as donors. Points from the study as a whole: Unshared clonotypes carried lower generation probabilities than those common to all four donors. The sole specimen, blood, was sampled, and tissue repertoires likely differ.

TCRdb's table, derived via immunoSEQ multiplex PCR, lists solely in-frame clones and lacks some. The data contain around 2.3 million clones, around 95% of them singletons. With respect to this clone: No antigen is known for it.

Sequences were obtained from naive CD4+ T cells sorted from blood. The subset was: CD45RA+ positively selected. The sequence was obtained from a young man in good health.

The CDR3 DNA follows: TGTGCCAGCAGCCCCGGACAGGCGGTTAATTCACCCCTCCACTTT. It is translated as CASSPGQAVNSPLHF. The chain combines TRBV5-4 with TRBJ1-6, with 7 nucleotides matching TRBD1. The CDR3 sequence is 15 residues long. CDR1 is SGHNT and CDR2 is YYREEE in the germline V gene (reference sequence). With 4 bases clipped from V and 6 bases from J, the junction kept 7 bases outside the gene matches.